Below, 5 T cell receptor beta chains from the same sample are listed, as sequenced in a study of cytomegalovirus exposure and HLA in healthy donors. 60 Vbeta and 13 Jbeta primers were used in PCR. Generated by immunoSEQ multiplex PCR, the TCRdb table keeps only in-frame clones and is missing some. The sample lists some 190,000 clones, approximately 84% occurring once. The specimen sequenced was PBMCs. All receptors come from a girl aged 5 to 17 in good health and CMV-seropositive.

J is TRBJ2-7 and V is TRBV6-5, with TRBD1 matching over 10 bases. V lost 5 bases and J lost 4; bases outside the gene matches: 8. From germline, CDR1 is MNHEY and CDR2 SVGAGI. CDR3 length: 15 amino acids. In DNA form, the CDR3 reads TGTGCCAGCAGTAGCCGAGGACAGGGGGAATACGAGCAGTACTTC. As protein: CASSSRGQGEYEQYF.

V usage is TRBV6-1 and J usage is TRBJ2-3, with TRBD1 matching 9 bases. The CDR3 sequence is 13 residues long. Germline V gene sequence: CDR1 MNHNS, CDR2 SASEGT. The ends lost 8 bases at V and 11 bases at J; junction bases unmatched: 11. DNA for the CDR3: TGTGCCAGCTCTAGTACCGGGACAGGGAAGCAGTATTTT. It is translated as CASSSTGTGKQYF.

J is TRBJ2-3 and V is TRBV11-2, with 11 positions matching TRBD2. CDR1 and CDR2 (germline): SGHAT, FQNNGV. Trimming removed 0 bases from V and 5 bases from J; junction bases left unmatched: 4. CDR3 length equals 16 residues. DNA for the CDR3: TGTGCCAGCAGCTTAGAGACTAGCGGGACCTTAGATACGCAGTATTTT. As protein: CASSLETSGTLDTQYF.

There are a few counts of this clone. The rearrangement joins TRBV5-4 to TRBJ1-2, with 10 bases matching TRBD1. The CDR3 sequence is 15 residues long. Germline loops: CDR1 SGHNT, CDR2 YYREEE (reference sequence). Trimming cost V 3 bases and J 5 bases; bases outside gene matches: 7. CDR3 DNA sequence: TGTGCCAGCAGCTGGGGGGACAGGGGATTGTATGGCTACACCTTC. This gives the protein CASSWGDRGLYGYTF. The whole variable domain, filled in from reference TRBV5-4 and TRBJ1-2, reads ETGVTQSPTHLIKTRGQQVTLRCSSQSGHNTVSWYQQALGQGPQFIFQYYREEENGRGNFPPRFSGLQFPNYSSELNVNALELDDSALYLCASSWGDRGLYGYTFGSGTRLTVV.

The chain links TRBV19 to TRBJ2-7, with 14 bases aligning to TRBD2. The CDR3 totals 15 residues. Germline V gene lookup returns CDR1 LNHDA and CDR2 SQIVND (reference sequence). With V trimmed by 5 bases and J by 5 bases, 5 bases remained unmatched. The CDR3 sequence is CASSPWGLAGDEQYF. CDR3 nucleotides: TGTGCCAGTAGTCCCTGGGGACTAGCGGGAGACGAGCAGTACTTC.